This T cell receptor (beta chain) was documented in a study of T cells after yellow fever vaccination. The overall study: In the case of low-cell-number fractions, SMART-Seq v4 Ultra Low Input was used for preparation. The study's findings and limits: Abundant contaminating clonotypes from the bulk population could appear in FACS-sorted repertoires.

This clonotype was recorded a few times. What it binds is unknown. Per the germline V gene, CDR1 is DFQATT and CDR2 is SNEGSKA (reference sequence). The germline V and J ends were trimmed by 1 base and 4 bases, with 15 bases remaining between them. The CDR3 consists of 15 residues. In making TCR cDNA, 5'RACE template switching added a universal primer site and UMIs to it. TCRdb re-analysed the 5' RACE reads in MiXCR, keeping a single row per CDR3 protein. The table has about 510,000 distinct CDR3 sequences, 20% to 25% seen once. The sample consisted of PBMCs, taken 20 to 25 days after the first yellow fever vaccination. This chain uses TRBV20-1 with TRBJ2-3; perhaps TRBD1 as D (7 bases). The clonotype comes from a man between 18 and 29 years old who received the YFV17D yellow fever vaccine. CDR3 residues: CSARAIRGAADTQYF. DNA for the CDR3: TGCAGTGCTAGAGCAATCAGGGGGGCCGCAGATACGCAGTATTTT.